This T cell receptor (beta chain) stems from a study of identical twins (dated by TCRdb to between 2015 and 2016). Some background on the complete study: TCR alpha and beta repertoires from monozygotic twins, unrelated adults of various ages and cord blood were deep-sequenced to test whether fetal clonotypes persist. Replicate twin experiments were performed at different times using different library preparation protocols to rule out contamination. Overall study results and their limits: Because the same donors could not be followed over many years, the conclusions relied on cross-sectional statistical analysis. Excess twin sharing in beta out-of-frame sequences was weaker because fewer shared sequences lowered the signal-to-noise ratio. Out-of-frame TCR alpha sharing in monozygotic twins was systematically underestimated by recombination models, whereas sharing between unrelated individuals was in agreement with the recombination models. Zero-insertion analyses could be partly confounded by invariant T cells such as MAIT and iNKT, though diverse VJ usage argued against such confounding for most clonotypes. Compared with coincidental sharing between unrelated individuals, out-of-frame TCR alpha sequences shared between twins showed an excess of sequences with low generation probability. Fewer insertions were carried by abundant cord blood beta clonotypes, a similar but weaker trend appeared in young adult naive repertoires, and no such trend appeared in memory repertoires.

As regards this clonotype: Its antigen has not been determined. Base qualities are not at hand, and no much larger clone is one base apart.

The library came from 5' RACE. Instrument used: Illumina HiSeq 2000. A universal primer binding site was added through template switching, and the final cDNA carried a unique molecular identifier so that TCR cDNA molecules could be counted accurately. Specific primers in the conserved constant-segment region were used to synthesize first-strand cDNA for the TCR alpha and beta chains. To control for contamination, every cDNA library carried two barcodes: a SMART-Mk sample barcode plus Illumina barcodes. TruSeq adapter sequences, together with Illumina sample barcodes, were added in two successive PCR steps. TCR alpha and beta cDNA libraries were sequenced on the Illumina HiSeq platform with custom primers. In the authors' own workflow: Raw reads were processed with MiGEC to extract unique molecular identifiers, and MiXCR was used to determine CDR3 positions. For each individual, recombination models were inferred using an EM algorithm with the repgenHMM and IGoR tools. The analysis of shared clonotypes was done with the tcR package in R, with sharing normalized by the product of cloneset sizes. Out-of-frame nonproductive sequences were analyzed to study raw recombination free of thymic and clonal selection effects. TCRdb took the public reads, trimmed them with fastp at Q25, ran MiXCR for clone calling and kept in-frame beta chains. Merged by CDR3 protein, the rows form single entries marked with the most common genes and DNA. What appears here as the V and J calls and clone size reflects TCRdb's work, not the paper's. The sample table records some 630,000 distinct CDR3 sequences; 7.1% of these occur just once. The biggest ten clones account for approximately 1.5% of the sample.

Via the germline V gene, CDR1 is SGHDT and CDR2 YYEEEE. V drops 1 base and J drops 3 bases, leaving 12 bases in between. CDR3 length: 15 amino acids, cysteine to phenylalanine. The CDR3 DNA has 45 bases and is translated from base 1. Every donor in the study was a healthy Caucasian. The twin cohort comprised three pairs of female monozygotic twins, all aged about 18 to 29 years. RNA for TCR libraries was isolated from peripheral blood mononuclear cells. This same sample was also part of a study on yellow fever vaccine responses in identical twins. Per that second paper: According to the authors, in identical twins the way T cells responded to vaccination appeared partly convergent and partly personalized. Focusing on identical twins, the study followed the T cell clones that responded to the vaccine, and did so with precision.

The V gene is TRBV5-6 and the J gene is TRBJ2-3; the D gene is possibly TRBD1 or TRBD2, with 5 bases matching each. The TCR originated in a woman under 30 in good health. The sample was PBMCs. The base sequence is TGTGCCAGCAGCTTGTCCTTGGGACCTACAGATACGCAGTATTTT. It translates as CASSLSLGPTDTQYF.